This T cell receptor (beta chain) is drawn from a study of T cell responses to AZD1222 COVID-19 vaccine. Broader study findings: Donors in the cohort were predominantly white British and more often female, and clonal diversity was possibly underestimated. Across the whole spike, CD4 TCRs peaked at regions 160-218 and 743-854. At study baseline, merely over 5 AZD1222 recipients were seropositive.

Some clones are missing from TCRdb's copy, which holds only in-frame ones; the method was immunoSEQ multiplex PCR. The sample has 130,000 or so clones, around 80% seen once. V was clipped by 4 bases and J by 7 bases, with 11 bases between them. There are 12 residues in the CDR3. Looked up from germline, CDR1 is SGHRS and CDR2 is YFSETQ. About this clone itself: Its antigen is unknown.

Sequencing was performed on peripheral blood, taken 28 days after the second AZD1222 dose. The receptor was derived from an adult who received the AZD1222 COVID-19 vaccine. The rearrangement uses TRBV5-1 and TRBJ1-2; no definite D call. The CDR3 here is CASSEQFGGYTF. DNA of the CDR3: TGCGCCAGCAGCGAGCAGTTCGGTGGCTACACCTTC.